Listed here is a single T cell receptor (beta chain). Some clones are missing from TCRdb's copy, which holds only in-frame ones; the method was immunoSEQ multiplex PCR. The repertoire has approximately 53,000 clones, around 95% of them found once; the top ten carry 0.39%. The data were taken from a study of technical replicates of blood from a handful of donors. The CDR3 length is 16 residues. Trimming shortened V by 2 bases and J by 2 bases, and 14 bases separated the two germline ends. CDR1 MRHNA and CDR2 SNTAGT come from the germline V gene. The sample taken for sequencing was T cells isolated from PBMCs. V is TRBV6-4 and J is TRBJ2-3; D is ambiguous. The source of this sequence is a human donor in good health. CDR3 DNA sequence: TGTGCCAGCAGTGACCAGTTTGGGCCTACCACAGATACGCAGTATTTT. This gives the protein CASSDQFGPTTDTQYF.